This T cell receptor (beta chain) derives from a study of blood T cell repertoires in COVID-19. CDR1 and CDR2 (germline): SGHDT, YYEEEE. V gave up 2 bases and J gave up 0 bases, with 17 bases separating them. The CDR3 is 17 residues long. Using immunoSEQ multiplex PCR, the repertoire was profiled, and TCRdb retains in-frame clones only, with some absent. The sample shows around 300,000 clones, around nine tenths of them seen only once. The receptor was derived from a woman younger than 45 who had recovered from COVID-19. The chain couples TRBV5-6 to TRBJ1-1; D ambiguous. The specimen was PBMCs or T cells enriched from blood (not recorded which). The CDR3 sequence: CASSFSPSAAMNTEAFF. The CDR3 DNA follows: TGTGCCAGCAGCTTTTCCCCTAGCGCGGCTATGAACACTGAAGCTTTCTTT.